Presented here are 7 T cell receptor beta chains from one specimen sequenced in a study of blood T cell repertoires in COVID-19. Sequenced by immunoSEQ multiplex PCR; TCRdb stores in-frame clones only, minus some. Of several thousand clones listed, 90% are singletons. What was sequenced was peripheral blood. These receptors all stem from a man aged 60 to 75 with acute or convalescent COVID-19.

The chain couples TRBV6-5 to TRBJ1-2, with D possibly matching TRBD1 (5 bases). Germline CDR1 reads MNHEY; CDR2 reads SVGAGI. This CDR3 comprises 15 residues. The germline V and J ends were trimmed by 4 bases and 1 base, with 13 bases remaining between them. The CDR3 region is CASSSIPDINYGYTF. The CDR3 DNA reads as TGTGCCAGCAGTTCTATACCGGACATTAACTATGGCTACACCTTC.

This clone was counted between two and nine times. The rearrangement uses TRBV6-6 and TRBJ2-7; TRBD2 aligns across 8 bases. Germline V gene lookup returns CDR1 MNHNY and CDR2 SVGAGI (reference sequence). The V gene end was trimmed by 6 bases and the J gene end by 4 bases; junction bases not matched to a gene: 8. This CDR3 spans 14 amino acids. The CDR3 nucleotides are TGTGCCAGCAGCTTAAGCGGGAGTGGGTACGAGCAGTACTTC. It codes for CASSLSGSGYEQYF.

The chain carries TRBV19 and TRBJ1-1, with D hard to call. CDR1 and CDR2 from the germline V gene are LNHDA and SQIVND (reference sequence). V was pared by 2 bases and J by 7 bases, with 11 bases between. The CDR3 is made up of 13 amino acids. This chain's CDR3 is CASSIMARSEAFF. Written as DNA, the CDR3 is TGTGCCAGTAGTATAATGGCTCGGAGTGAAGCTTTCTTT.

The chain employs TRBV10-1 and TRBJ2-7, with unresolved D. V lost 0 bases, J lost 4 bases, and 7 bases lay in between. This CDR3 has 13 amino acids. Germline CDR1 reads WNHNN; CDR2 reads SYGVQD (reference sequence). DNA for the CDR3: TGCGCCAGCAGTGAGTCCGTCCTGTACGAGCAGTACTTC. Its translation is CASSESVLYEQYF.

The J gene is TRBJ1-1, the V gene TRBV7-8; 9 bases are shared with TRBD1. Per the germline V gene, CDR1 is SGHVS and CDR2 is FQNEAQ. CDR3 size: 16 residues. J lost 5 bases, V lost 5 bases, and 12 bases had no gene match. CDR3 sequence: CASSPGQGISRTEAFF. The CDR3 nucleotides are TGTGCCAGCAGCCCTGGACAGGGGATATCAAGGACTGAAGCTTTCTTT.

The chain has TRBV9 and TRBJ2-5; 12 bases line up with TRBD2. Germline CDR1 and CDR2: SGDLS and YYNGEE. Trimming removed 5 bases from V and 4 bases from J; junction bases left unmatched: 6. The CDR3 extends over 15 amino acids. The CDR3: CASSPSGGALETQYF. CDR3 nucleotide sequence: TGTGCCAGCAGTCCTAGCGGGGGGGCCCTAGAGACCCAGTACTTC.

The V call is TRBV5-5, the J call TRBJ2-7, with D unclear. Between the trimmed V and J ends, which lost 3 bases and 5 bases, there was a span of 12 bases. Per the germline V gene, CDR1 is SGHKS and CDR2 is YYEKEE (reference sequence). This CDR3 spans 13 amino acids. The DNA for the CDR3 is TGTGCCAGCAGCTCGATCCAGGTCCACGAGCAGTACTTC. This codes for CASSSIQVHEQYF. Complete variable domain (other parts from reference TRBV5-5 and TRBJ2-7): DAGVTQSPTHLIKTRGQQVTLRCSPISGHKSVSWYQQVLGQGPQFIFQYYEKEERGRGNFPDRFSARQFPNYSSELNVNALLLGDSALYLCASSSIQVHEQYFGPGTRLTVT.